The 27 T cell receptor beta chains below all came from one sample that was sequenced in a study of cytomegalovirus exposure and HLA in healthy donors. Some clones are missing from TCRdb's copy, which holds only in-frame ones; the method was immunoSEQ multiplex PCR. The data contain roughly 80,000 clones, roughly 94% of them singletons. The sequencing sample was made of PBMCs. The receptors here all came from a woman younger than 30 in good health and CMV-seropositive.

The chain joins TRBV4-3 to TRBJ2-3, with D perhaps matching TRBD2 (5 bases). The CDR3 contains 14 residues. V lost 0 bases and J lost 6, with 10 bases in between. Germline CDR1 LGHNA, CDR2 YSLEER. The CDR3 DNA is TGCGCCAGCAGCCAAGAGCCTAGCTCGGATACGCAGTATTTT. It translates to CASSQEPSSDTQYF.

The chain recombines TRBV6-6 with TRBJ1-1; D gene unclear. V was pared by 2 bases and J by 0 bases, with 4 bases between. The CDR3 loop spans 13 amino acids. Looked up from germline, CDR1 is MNHNY and CDR2 is SVGAGI (reference sequence). The CDR3 DNA sequence: TGTGCCAGCAGTTACGCGGTGAACACTGAAGCTTTCTTT. It yields the protein CASSYAVNTEAFF.

This rearrangement joins TRBV11-3 to TRBJ1-2; D may be TRBD1 (5 bases). The V end lost 0 bases, the J end lost 4 bases, and 15 bases lay between the germline ends. Germline CDR1 reads SGHNT; CDR2 reads YENEEA. The length of the CDR3 is 16 residues. CDR3 residues: CASSLDTTTAGYGYTF. CDR3 in DNA: TGTGCCAGCAGCTTAGACACGACGACAGCCGGCTATGGCTACACCTTC.

The chain is built from TRBV4-2 and TRBJ1-2; no reliable D call. V gave up 1 base and J gave up 6 bases, with 9 bases separating them. CDR3 size: 13 residues. Germline CDR1 LGHNA, CDR2 YNFKEQ. The CDR3, as DNA: TGTGCCAGCAGCCAAGTACTCCTGGATGGCTACACCTTC. Its translation is CASSQVLLDGYTF.

V and J are TRBV10-3 and TRBJ1-1; 7 bases fit TRBD1. Looked up from germline, CDR1 is ENHRY and CDR2 is SYGVKD. This CDR3 region has 15 residues. V gave up 4 bases and J gave up 1 base; unmatched junction bases: 6. This CDR3 is CAISATGDGNTEAFF. The CDR3, as DNA: TGTGCCATCAGTGCCACAGGGGATGGGAACACTGAAGCTTTCTTT.

J is TRBJ1-4 and V is TRBV7-2; 7 positions match TRBD1. CDR1 and CDR2 from the germline V gene are SGHTA and FQGNSA. The CDR3 loop spans 15 amino acids. The V gene end was trimmed by 3 bases and the J gene end by 6 bases; junction bases not matched to a gene: 7. CDR3 sequence reads: CASSFQTGRDEKLFF. The CDR3 DNA reads as TGTGCCAGCAGCTTCCAGACAGGGCGGGATGAAAAACTGTTTTTT. Using reference TRBV7-2 and TRBJ1-4 for the parts outside the CDR3, the full variable domain is GAGVSQSPSNKVTEKGKDVELRCDPISGHTALYWYRQSLGQGLEFLIYFQGNSAPDKSGLPSDRFSAERTGGSVSTLTIQRTQQEDSAVYLCASSFQTGRDEKLFFGSGTQLSVL.

The chain is built from TRBV4-3 and TRBJ2-3, with a possible D match to TRBD2 (5 bases). Trimming stripped 1 base from V and 0 bases from J, with 11 bases between. Germline V gene sequence: CDR1 LGHNA, CDR2 YSLEER. The CDR3 has 16 residues. In DNA form, the CDR3 reads TGCGCCAGCAGCCAAGGATCGGGGTTCAGCACAGATACGCAGTATTTT. This encodes CASSQGSGFSTDTQYF.

The genes are TRBV5-1 and TRBJ1-2, with 12 bases aligning to TRBD1. Germline trimming cut 4 bases from V and 8 bases from J; bases unmatched to any gene: 6. Germline values: CDR1 SGHRS, CDR2 YFSETQ. The length of the CDR3 is 14 residues. The CDR3 bases are TGCGCCAGCAGCCGGGGACAGGGGGCGCGGGGCTACACCTTC. Protein sequence: CASSRGQGARGYTF.

This chain uses TRBV5-7 with TRBJ1-2, with D maybe TRBD1 (5 bases). TRBV5-7 is given ORF status, its function remaining uncertain. The CDR3 has 10 residues. V dropped 8 bases and J dropped 7 bases, with 9 bases sitting between them. CDR3 amino acids: CARGGFGYTF. In DNA, the CDR3 is TGTGCCAGGGGGGGGTTTGGCTACACCTTC.

The rearrangement links TRBV11-2 to TRBJ2-7; D may be TRBD2 (6 bases). This CDR3 contains 17 residues. Trimming stripped 5 bases from V and 6 bases from J, with 26 bases between. Per germline, CDR1 SGHAT and CDR2 FQNNGV. CDR3 coding DNA: TGTGCCAGCAGCAAGATAGGTGGCGGGGTCACACTTAGCGAGCAGTACTTC. Translation gives CASSKIGGGVTLSEQYF.

This chain links TRBV11-2 with TRBJ2-1; TRBD2 might be the D (6 bases). The V and J ends lost 2 bases and 8 bases respectively, with 13 bases between them. The CDR3 is 14 amino acids. Germline V gene sequence: CDR1 SGHAT, CDR2 FQNNGV. CDR3 sequence (DNA): TGTGCCAGCAGCTTATTCGGGGGTACCCATGAGCAGTTCTTC. The encoded protein is CASSLFGGTHEQFF.

The V gene is TRBV2, the J gene TRBJ2-7; D remains ambiguous. The CDR3 sequence is 12 residues long. V lost 5 bases and J lost 7, with 12 bases in between. CDR1 and CDR2 from the germline V gene are SNHLY and FYNNEI. CDR3 DNA: TGTGCCAGCAGTAAGAGGCGTGGGGAGCAGTACTTC. This gives the protein CASSKRRGEQYF.

The rearrangement joins TRBV19 to TRBJ1-1; D possibly corresponds to TRBD1 (6 bases). Trimming cost V 3 bases and J 5 bases, with 10 bases left between them. CDR1 LNHDA and CDR2 SQIVND come from the germline V gene (reference sequence). The CDR3 sequence is 13 residues long. CDR3 sequence (DNA): TGTGCCAGTAGTATCAGGGGCCGAACTGAAGCTTTCTTT. Translation gives CASSIRGRTEAFF.

The V and J genes are TRBV4-3 and TRBJ2-7; D may be TRBD2 (5 bases). V lost 0 bases, J lost 2 bases, and 14 bases lay in between. This CDR3 has 16 amino acids. CDR1 is LGHNA and CDR2 is YSLEER in the germline V gene. CDR3 protein: CASSQDRGEWAYEQYF. CDR3 sequence (DNA): TGCGCCAGCAGCCAAGATCGGGGAGAGTGGGCCTACGAGCAGTACTTC.

The rearrangement links TRBV28 to TRBJ1-1; 7 nucleotides agree with TRBD1. Germline CDR1 and CDR2: MDHEN and SYDVKM. CDR3 size: 15 residues. Unmatched junction bases numbered 10, after V lost 8 bases and J lost 1 base. The CDR3 DNA is TGTGCCAGCGGGTATATGGGACAGACGAACACTGAAGCTTTCTTT. Protein: CASGYMGQTNTEAFF.

This clone has just one count. V is TRBV10-3 and J is TRBJ2-7; TRBD2 might be the D (6 bases). The CDR3 runs 13 residues. Deletions cut 10 bases from V and 6 bases from J, with 19 bases between. Germline loops: CDR1 ENHRY, CDR2 SYGVKD. CDR3: CAKTGTLGGEQYF. The CDR3 DNA is TGTGCCAAGACCGGGACTCTGGGAGGCGAGCAGTACTTC.

The chain is built from TRBV7-2 and TRBJ1-6, with no clear D. V lost 0 bases and J 10 bases, leaving 13 bases between the germline ends. CDR1 and CDR2 from the germline V gene are SGHTA and FQGNSA. This CDR3 is 15 amino acids long. CDR3 region: CASSLAFGVGSPLHF. The CDR3 coding sequence is TGTGCCAGCAGCTTAGCGTTCGGGGTTGGGTCACCCCTCCACTTT.

The chain joins TRBV28 to TRBJ2-7, with 8 positions matching TRBD1. Germline CDR1 and CDR2: MDHEN and SYDVKM. The CDR3 runs 15 residues. Trimming removed 7 bases from V and 5 bases from J; junction bases left unmatched: 13. The DNA for the CDR3 is TGTGCCAGCATTACCGGACAGGGTGGGCGGCACGAGCAGTACTTC. Protein product: CASITGQGGRHEQYF.

The V gene is TRBV28, the J gene TRBJ1-1, with TRBD1 as a possible D gene (6 bases). The CDR3 loop spans 15 amino acids. V lost 5 bases and J 5 bases, leaving 18 bases between the germline ends. Germline V CDR1 and CDR2: MDHEN, SYDVKM. CDR3 loop: CASSAPGGAGTEAFF. The CDR3 DNA is TGTGCCAGCAGTGCCCCGGGGGGGGCTGGGACTGAAGCTTTCTTT.

This sequence joins TRBV28 and TRBJ1-1; a weak D match, TRBD1 (6 bases). Between the trimmed V and J ends, which lost 1 base and 3 bases, there was a span of 12 bases. Germline V gene data show CDR1 as MDHEN and CDR2 as SYDVKM. The CDR3 sequence is 15 residues long. The CDR3 loop is CASSLSDRYYTEAFF. CDR3 bases: TGTGCCAGCAGTTTATCCGACAGGTATTACACTGAAGCTTTCTTT.

This chain links TRBV19 with TRBJ2-6, with D tentatively TRBD2 (5 bases). The CDR3 extends over 13 amino acids. Trimming left V 7 bases short and J 3 bases short, with 7 bases between. Germline V lookup: CDR1 LNHDA, CDR2 SQIVND (reference sequence). The CDR3 spells CASMRVGANVLTF. The DNA of the CDR3 is TGTGCCAGTATGCGGGTTGGGGCCAACGTCCTGACTTTC. The full variable domain, completed using reference TRBV19 and TRBJ2-6, is DGGITQSPKYLFRKEGQNVTLSCEQNLNHDAMYWYRQDPGQGLRLIYYSQIVNDFQKGDIAEGYSVSREKKESFPLTVTSAQKNPTAFYLCASMRVGANVLTFGAGSRLTVL.

The chain uses TRBV27 and TRBJ1-1, with D uncertain. From germline, CDR1 is MNHEY and CDR2 SMNVEV (reference sequence). The CDR3 consists of 13 residues. Deletions cut 3 bases from V and 2 bases from J, with 7 bases between. The CDR3 is CASSFASNTEAFF. The CDR3 region has the DNA TGTGCCAGCAGTTTTGCGTCAAACACTGAAGCTTTCTTT.

The chain has TRBV28 and TRBJ1-1; no clear D. Germline CDR1 and CDR2: MDHEN and SYDVKM. The CDR3 extends over 16 amino acids. V gave up 3 bases and J gave up 5 bases, with 19 bases separating them. In DNA, the CDR3 is TGTGCCAGCAGTTTTTTTGGGAGGGCTGGAGGGACTGAAGCTTTCTTT. Amino acids: CASSFFGRAGGTEAFF. The whole variable domain, filled in from reference TRBV28 and TRBJ1-1, reads DVKVTQSSRYLVKRTGEKVFLECVQDMDHENMFWYRQDPGLGLRLIYFSYDVKMKEKGDIPEGYSVSREKKERFSLILESASTNQTSMYLCASSFFGRAGGTEAFFGQGTRLTVV.

The V and J genes are TRBV5-1 and TRBJ2-7; D may be TRBD1 (7 bases). Germline assignment: CDR1 SGHRS and CDR2 YFSETQ. The CDR3 consists of 14 residues. The V gene lost 4 bases and the J gene lost 7 bases, with 18 bases spanning the gap. This CDR3 reads CASSPGGTPREQYF. DNA for the CDR3: TGCGCCAGCAGCCCAGGGGGGACCCCCAGAGAGCAGTACTTC.

V is TRBV18 and J is TRBJ2-1, with D possibly TRBD2 on 6 matching bases. Germline V gene sequence: CDR1 KGHSH, CDR2 LQKENI. V dropped 0 bases and J dropped 2 bases, with 11 bases sitting between them. CDR3 length equals 16 residues. CDR3 bases: TGTGCCAGCTCACCACCGATAGCGGCCCCCTACAATGAGCAGTTCTTC. This encodes CASSPPIAAPYNEQFF.

V usage is TRBV7-9 and J usage is TRBJ1-2, with a tentative D call TRBD1 (5 bases). In germline, CDR1 is SEHNR, CDR2 FQNEAQ (reference sequence). The germline V and J ends were trimmed by 1 base and 8 bases, with 8 bases remaining between them. This CDR3 is 12 amino acids long. As DNA, the CDR3 is TGTGCCAGCAGCTTAGACAGGAACGGCTACACCTTC. Protein: CASSLDRNGYTF.

The J gene is TRBJ2-5, the V gene TRBV11-1; the D gene is possibly TRBD2 (6 bases). The CDR3 has 15 amino acids. Germline V gene data show CDR1 as SGHAT and CDR2 as FQDESV (reference sequence). Trimming shortened V by 5 bases and J by 2 bases, and 15 bases separated the two germline ends. The CDR3 DNA is TGTGCCAGCAGCCCGACGAGGAGGGTACAAGAGACCCAGTACTTC. Protein sequence: CASSPTRRVQETQYF.